This T cell receptor beta chain was captured in a study of graft-versus-host responses after intestinal transplantation. As concerns this clone: Its target is unknown.

The CDR3 has 13 amino acids. The V end was cut by 3 bases, the J end by 8 bases, with 13 bases between. The germline V gene encodes CDR1 MGHDK and CDR2 SYGVNS. Generated by immunoSEQ multiplex PCR, the TCRdb table keeps only in-frame clones and is missing some. The table lists some 130,000 clones, roughly nine tenths of them singletons. The receptor comes from a human donor who received an intestinal transplant. The sequencing used unstimulated CD4+ T cells sorted from spleen or lymph node cells, collected before intestinal transplant. The J gene is TRBJ1-2, the V gene TRBV25-1, with unresolved D. The CDR3 spells CASSDRLATGYTF. CDR3 DNA sequence: TGTGCCAGCAGTGATCGGTTGGCGACAGGCTACACCTTC.